These 30 T cell receptor beta chains were sequenced from one sample in a study of cytomegalovirus exposure and HLA in healthy donors. It was with 60 Vbeta and 13 Jbeta primers that the PCR ran. The data were produced by immunoSEQ multiplex PCR, yet TCRdb's version contains in-frame clones alone and is incomplete. The data show approximately 130,000 clones, about 71% seen once. Sequenced material: PBMCs. The receptor source for this set is a woman aged 55-70 years in good health and CMV-seropositive.

The chain carries TRBV9 and TRBJ1-1; maybe TRBD1 (5 bases). The CDR3 consists of 15 residues. Germline V gene lookup returns CDR1 SGDLS and CDR2 YYNGEE. Trimming cost V 0 bases and J 1 base, with 10 bases left between them. In DNA, the CDR3 is TGTGCCAGCAGCGTAGCGCCCAGGGAGAACACTGAAGCTTTCTTT. Protein product: CASSVAPRENTEAFF.

The chain has TRBV14 and TRBJ2-2; D remains ambiguous. Trimming removed 3 bases at V and 0 bases at J, with 11 bases between. The CDR3 has 16 residues. Germline V lookup: CDR1 SGHDN, CDR2 FVKESK. The CDR3 loop reads CASSHGARTNTGELFF. The CDR3 bases are TGTGCCAGCAGCCACGGTGCCCGAACGAACACCGGGGAGCTGTTTTTT. Variable domain in full (rest from reference TRBV14 and TRBJ2-2): EAGVTQFPSHSVIEKGQTVTLRCDPISGHDNLYWYRRVMGKEIKFLLHFVKESKQDESGMPNNRFLAERTGGTYSTLKVQPAELEDSGVYFCASSHGARTNTGELFFGEGSRLTVL.

The V gene is TRBV11-2, the J gene TRBJ1-1; possibly TRBD1 for D (6 bases). This CDR3 is 15 amino acids long. The germline V gene has CDR1 SGHAT and CDR2 FQNNGV. The ends were cut back, 4 bases at V and 1 base at J, with 13 bases in the middle. CDR3 sequence reads: CASSSGQIKNTEAFF. In nucleotides, the CDR3 is TGTGCCAGCAGCTCCGGACAGATAAAGAACACTGAAGCTTTCTTT.

This clone was detected only a few times. The chain is built from TRBV5-1 and TRBJ1-2; the D is unclear. Germline V gene data show CDR1 as SGHRS and CDR2 as YFSETQ. The CDR3 spans 12 residues. V lost 4 bases and J lost 4, with 8 bases in between. CDR3 coding DNA: TGCGCCAGCAGCCCGGGAAGCTATGGCTACACCTTC. Translating it yields CASSPGSYGYTF.

V gene TRBV18 combines with J gene TRBJ1-1; weak D call: TRBD1 (6 bases). CDR3 length: 15 amino acids. Trimming removed 2 bases from V and 3 bases from J, with 13 bases in between. CDR1 is KGHSH and CDR2 is LQKENI in the germline V gene. CDR3 in amino acids: CASSPGQISHTEAFF. In DNA, the CDR3 is TGTGCCAGCTCACCAGGACAGATTTCTCACACTGAAGCTTTCTTT.

The chain joins TRBV10-3 to TRBJ1-2, with TRBD1 matching over 9 bases. V was clipped by 0 bases and J by 3 bases; unmatched bases: 2. Germline assignment: CDR1 ENHRY and CDR2 SYGVKD. This CDR3 is built from 15 residues. The DNA for the CDR3 is TGTGCCATCAGTGAGTCGAGGACAGGGGACTATGGCTACACCTTC. Its translation: CAISESRTGDYGYTF.

The rearrangement joins TRBV27 to TRBJ2-7, with 8 bases identical to TRBD1. The V gene's germline CDR1 is MNHEY and CDR2 SMNVEV (reference sequence). V gave up 2 bases and J gave up 4 bases; unmatched junction bases: 13. The CDR3 extends over 17 amino acids. The chain's CDR3 is CASSLRGRDRLMYEQYF. As DNA, the CDR3 is TGTGCCAGCAGTTTAAGGGGGCGGGACAGGCTTATGTACGAGCAGTACTTC.

This clone was seen a few times. The V gene is TRBV6-5, the J gene TRBJ1-1; no clear D gene. Trimming took off 2 bases at V and 1 base at J, with 11 bases between the two ends. Per the germline V gene, CDR1 is MNHEY and CDR2 is SVGAGI. The CDR3 sequence is 15 residues long. The DNA of the CDR3 is TGTGCCAGCAGTTACCGTAGCGGCAGGAACACTGAAGCTTTCTTT. Encoded protein: CASSYRSGRNTEAFF.

V is TRBV18 and J is TRBJ1-2, with D uncertain. Germline V lookup: CDR1 KGHSH, CDR2 LQKENI. Deletions cut 3 bases from V and 4 bases from J, with 24 bases between. The CDR3 contains 18 residues. Here the CDR3 reads CASSPQIGEMNHLYGYTF. In nucleotides, the CDR3 is TGTGCCAGCTCACCTCAAATCGGGGAGATGAATCACCTCTATGGCTACACCTTC. The whole variable domain, remainder taken from reference TRBV18 and TRBJ1-2, is NAGVMQNPRHLVRRRGQEARLRCSPMKGHSHVYWYRQLPEEGLKFMVYLQKENIIDESGMPKERFSAEFPKEGPSILRIQQVVRGDSAAYFCASSPQIGEMNHLYGYTFGSGTRLTVV.

This clone has just a few counts. J is TRBJ1-2 and V is TRBV6-5, with 7 bases lining up with TRBD1. Germline assignment: CDR1 MNHEY and CDR2 SVGAGI. There are 13 residues in the CDR3. Unmatched junction bases numbered 7, after V lost 6 bases and J lost 6 bases. The CDR3 DNA reads TGTGCCAGCAGGCGGGACAGAGACGATGGCTACACCTTC. Amino acids: CASRRDRDDGYTF.

The chain combines TRBV5-1 with TRBJ1-4; 9 positions agree with TRBD1. V gave up 4 bases and J gave up 3 bases; unmatched junction bases: 7. The CDR3 is 16 amino acids. Germline lookup yields CDR1 SGHRS and CDR2 YFSETQ. The CDR3, as DNA: TGCGCCAGCAGCGCGGGACAGGGTGTAGCTAATGAAAAACTGTTTTTT. Translating it yields CASSAGQGVANEKLFF.

This chain connects TRBV10-1 to TRBJ2-3; 7 positions agree with TRBD1. Trimming at V came to 8 bases and at J to 2 bases, leaving 4 bases not matched to a gene. This CDR3 has 13 residues. Germline assignment: CDR1 WNHNN and CDR2 SYGVQD (reference sequence). The CDR3 here is CASRDSYTDTQYF. The CDR3 DNA follows: TGCGCCAGCCGGGACAGCTACACAGATACGCAGTATTTT.

The CDR3 sequence: CATRLPGGRAEAFF. Written as DNA, the CDR3 is TGTGCCACCCGATTACCAGGGGGCCGCGCTGAAGCTTTCTTT. This rearrangement joins TRBV6-5 to TRBJ1-1, with 8 bases aligning to TRBD1. Germline CDR1 reads MNHEY; CDR2 reads SVGAGI. This CDR3 comprises 14 residues. Trimming cost V 10 bases and J 6 bases; bases outside gene matches: 13.

This chain uses TRBV28 with TRBJ2-1; TRBD2 matches 9 bases. Losses at the gene ends were 7 bases for V and 1 base for J; bases not matched to a gene: 8. Germline values: CDR1 MDHEN, CDR2 SYDVKM. The CDR3 length is 16 residues. In nucleotides, the CDR3 is TGTGCCAGCACCCCAGGTAGCGGGGGTTCCTACAATGAGCAGTTCTTC. Its protein product is CASTPGSGGSYNEQFF.

The J gene is TRBJ2-6, the V gene TRBV7-8; 10 nucleotides line up with TRBD1. CDR3 length equals 15 residues. Germline V gene lookup returns CDR1 SGHVS and CDR2 FQNEAQ. With 5 bases clipped from V and 9 bases from J, the junction kept 7 bases outside the gene matches. CDR3 nucleotide sequence: TGTGCCAGCAGCCCGACGGGACAGGGGTTCAACGTCCTGACTTTC. Its translation is CASSPTGQGFNVLTF.

V gene TRBV5-1 combines with J gene TRBJ2-7; D might be TRBD1 (6 bases). The CDR3 is 15 residues long. V lost 2 bases, J lost 0 bases, and 12 bases lay in between. CDR1 is SGHRS, CDR2 YFSETQ, per germline. In DNA, the CDR3 is TGCGCCAGCAGCTTACAGGGATCTTTCTCCTACGAGCAGTACTTC. This gives the protein CASSLQGSFSYEQYF.

The chain combines TRBV10-3 with TRBJ1-3; TRBD1 matches 12 bases. The CDR3 extends over 15 amino acids. The germline CDR1 and CDR2 sequences are ENHRY and SYGVKD. V lost 8 bases and J lost 8; bases outside the gene matches: 10. The CDR3 protein is CAIHWGQGASDTIYF. The CDR3 region has the DNA TGTGCCATCCATTGGGGACAGGGGGCATCTGACACCATATATTTT.

The chain combines TRBV11-2 with TRBJ2-2; possible D gene TRBD1, 5 bases. CDR3 length equals 14 residues. Germline V gene lookup returns CDR1 SGHAT and CDR2 FQNNGV. Trimming took off 5 bases at V and 1 base at J, with 8 bases between the two ends. CDR3 sequence: CASSRDRNTGELFF. The CDR3 bases are TGTGCCAGCAGCCGAGACAGGAACACCGGGGAGCTGTTTTTT.

The chain couples TRBV6-1 to TRBJ2-7; TRBD2 is a possible D gene (7 bases). This CDR3 contains 16 residues. Trimming took 4 bases from V and 2 from J, leaving 18 bases between them. The V gene's germline CDR1 is MNHNS and CDR2 SASEGT. The DNA of the CDR3 is TGTGCCAGCAGTGGGGGGGGCAGTCGCTCGGCCTACGAGCAGTACTTC. It is translated as CASSGGGSRSAYEQYF.

The V call is TRBV7-9, the J call TRBJ1-1; 8 positions agree with TRBD1. Looked up from germline, CDR1 is SEHNR and CDR2 is FQNEAQ (reference sequence). This CDR3 has 15 amino acids. The ends lost 3 bases at V and 2 bases at J; junction bases unmatched: 5. CDR3 nucleotides: TGTGCCAGCAGCTTGGCAGGGGGCATCAACACTGAAGCTTTCTTT. Translating gives CASSLAGGINTEAFF.

The chain couples TRBV5-1 to TRBJ2-3; 11 bases line up with TRBD2. CDR1 is SGHRS, CDR2 YFSETQ, per germline. This CDR3 spans 15 amino acids. With V trimmed by 2 bases and J by 3 bases, 2 bases remained unmatched. CDR3 loop: CASSLLAGVTDTQYF. Written as DNA, the CDR3 is TGCGCCAGCAGCTTACTAGCGGGGGTAACAGATACGCAGTATTTT.

V usage is TRBV12-5 and J usage is TRBJ1-1; 8 bases map to TRBD1. Germline V gives CDR1 LGHNT, CDR2 FRNRAP. After removal of 2 bases from V and 7 bases from J, the junction contained 9 bases not matched to a gene. The CDR3 has 15 amino acids. The CDR3, as DNA: TGTGCTAGTGGTTTGCCCCAGGGGGCGAAGGTTGAAGCTTTCTTT. Its translation: CASGLPQGAKVEAFF.

The chain recombines TRBV4-1 with TRBJ2-3; tentative D call: TRBD2 (6 bases). Germline loops: CDR1 MGHRA, CDR2 YSYEKL. This CDR3 has 12 amino acids. Trimming removed 3 bases from V and 5 bases from J, with 6 bases in between. CDR3 sequence: CASSQGGDTQYF. The DNA for the CDR3 is TGCGCCAGCAGCCAGGGGGGAGATACGCAGTATTTT.

The chain has TRBV2 and TRBJ1-2, with D uncertain. The length of the CDR3 is 12 residues. The germline V gene encodes CDR1 SNHLY and CDR2 FYNNEI. V was cut by 2 bases and J by 10 bases, with 11 bases left in between. The chain's CDR3 is CASSERGSDYTF. The CDR3 DNA follows: TGTGCCAGCAGTGAACGAGGGAGTGACTACACCTTC. The variable domain in full, with the rest retrieved from reference TRBV2 and TRBJ1-2, is EPEVTQTPSHQVTQMGQEVILRCVPISNHLYFYWYRQILGQKVEFLVSFYNNEISEKSEIFDDQFSVERPDGSNFTLKIRSTKLEDSAMYFCASSERGSDYTFGSGTRLTVV.

The CDR3 DNA follows: TGTGCCAGTGGGACATCAGGGAGTCAGCCCCAGCATTTT. Amino acids: CASGTSGSQPQHF. The chain joins TRBV19 to TRBJ1-5; D is perhaps TRBD1 (6 bases). Trimming took off 8 bases at V and 6 bases at J, with 14 bases between the two ends. The CDR3 extends over 13 amino acids. Germline assignment: CDR1 LNHDA and CDR2 SQIVND (reference sequence). The full variable domain, its missing parts supplied by reference TRBV19 and TRBJ1-5, is DGGITQSPKYLFRKEGQNVTLSCEQNLNHDAMYWYRQDPGQGLRLIYYSQIVNDFQKGDIAEGYSVSREKKESFPLTVTSAQKNPTAFYLCASGTSGSQPQHFGDGTRLSIL.

The rearrangement uses TRBV7-9 and TRBJ2-5, with a weak D call TRBD2 (5 bases). Germline V CDR1 and CDR2: SEHNR, FQNEAQ (reference sequence). V was cut by 1 base and J by 2 bases, with 17 bases left in between. The CDR3 extends over 17 amino acids. CDR3 loop: CASSLGMLGGYQETQYF. The CDR3 nucleotides are TGTGCCAGCAGCTTAGGGATGCTGGGCGGGTATCAAGAGACCCAGTACTTC.

This clone was picked up one time. DNA of the CDR3: TGCGCCAGCAGTCTTACCTCGGACAGGAATCAGCCCCAGCATTTT. Translated, it gives CASSLTSDRNQPQHF. The rearrangement joins TRBV4-1 to TRBJ1-5; 7 bases are a match to TRBD1. CDR3 length equals 15 residues. Germline loops: CDR1 MGHRA, CDR2 YSYEKL. The ends lost 6 bases at V and 4 bases at J; junction bases unmatched: 9.

V is TRBV11-2 and J is TRBJ1-6; 7 bases align to TRBD1. Germline loops: CDR1 SGHAT, CDR2 FQNNGV. The CDR3 length is 18 residues. V was pared by 1 base and J by 0 bases, with 6 bases of the junction left unmatched. Here the CDR3 DNA reads TGTGCCAGCAGCTTAGTAGGACAGGCTAGCTCCTATAATTCACCCCTCCACTTT. Translated: CASSLVGQASSYNSPLHF.

Comment on this clone: Other DNA sequences from this sample encode an identical CDR3 as well. The chain recombines TRBV6-1 with TRBJ2-1, with TRBD2 as a possible D gene (6 bases). CDR1 is MNHNS, CDR2 SASEGT, per germline. The CDR3 spans 14 residues. The V end lost 6 bases, the J end lost 10 bases, and 19 bases lay between the germline ends. Here the CDR3 reads CASRGGPGVPEQFF. CDR3 bases: TGTGCCAGCAGGGGGGGACCGGGCGTTCCCGAGCAGTTCTTC.

The CDR3 DNA follows: TGTGCCAGCAGGGCAGGGGGCTCCTATAATTCACCCCTCCACTTT. Amino acids: CASRAGGSYNSPLHF. The chain joins TRBV6-1 to TRBJ1-6; 7 bases align to TRBD1. Trimming cost V 6 bases and J 0 bases; bases outside gene matches: 2. From germline, CDR1 is MNHNS and CDR2 SASEGT. The CDR3 loop spans 15 amino acids.